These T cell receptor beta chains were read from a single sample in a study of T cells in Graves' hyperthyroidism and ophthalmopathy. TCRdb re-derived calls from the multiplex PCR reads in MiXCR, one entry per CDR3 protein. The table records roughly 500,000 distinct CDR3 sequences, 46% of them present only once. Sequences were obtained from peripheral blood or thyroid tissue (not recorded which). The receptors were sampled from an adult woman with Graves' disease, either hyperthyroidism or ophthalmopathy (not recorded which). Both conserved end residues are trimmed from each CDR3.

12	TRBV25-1	ASSEGRRNTEAF
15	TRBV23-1	ASNPVRAGGLYYEQY
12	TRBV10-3	AISVSTYGYGYT
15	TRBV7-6	ASSSKTGTSRTGELF
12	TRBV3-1	ASSLQAGVGELF
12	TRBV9	ASSVADSQETQY
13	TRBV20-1	SAREGFGGNQPQH
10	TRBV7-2	ASLGQEETQH
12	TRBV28	ASSPERRANVLT
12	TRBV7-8	ASSLGRGRNEQF
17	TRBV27	ASSFRTPSTAYSNQPQH
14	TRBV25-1	ACSAAPPGPNSPLH
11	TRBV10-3	AISGDRSGGYT
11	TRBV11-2	ASTTTGHTEAF
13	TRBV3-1	ASSSRTGLSGVLF
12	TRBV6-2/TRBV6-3	ASERDRGTGELF
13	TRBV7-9	ASSSGTANTGELF
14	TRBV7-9	ASSLRVDSPLHEQY
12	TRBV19	ASSIDSWGQPQH
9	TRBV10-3	AIPAGQPQY
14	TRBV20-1	SATTGQGDSNQPQH
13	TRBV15	AASSYQGYGEKLF
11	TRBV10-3	AIRTSGEETQY
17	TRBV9	ASSPNPDPWGRFTDTQY
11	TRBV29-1	SVVRTGTKTQY
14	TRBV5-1	ASSFSSGQGLYEQY